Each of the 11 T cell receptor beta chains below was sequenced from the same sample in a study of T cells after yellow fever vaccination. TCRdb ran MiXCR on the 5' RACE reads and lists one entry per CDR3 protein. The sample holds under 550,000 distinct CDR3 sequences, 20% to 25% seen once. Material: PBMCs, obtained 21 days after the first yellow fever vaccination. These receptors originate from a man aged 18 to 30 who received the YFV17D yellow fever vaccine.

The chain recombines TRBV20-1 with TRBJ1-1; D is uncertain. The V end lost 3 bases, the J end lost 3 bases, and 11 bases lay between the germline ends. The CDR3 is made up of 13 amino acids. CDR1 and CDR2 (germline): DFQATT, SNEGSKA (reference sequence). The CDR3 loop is CSASGFSDTEAFF. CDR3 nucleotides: TGCAGTGCTAGTGGGTTTAGCGACACTGAAGCTTTCTTT.

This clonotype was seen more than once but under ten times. The CDR3 nucleotides read TGTGCCAGCAGTTATATTACTAGCGGTGAGCAGTTCTTC. It yields the protein CASSYITSGEQFF. The chain uses TRBV7-8 and TRBJ2-1, with 8 bases that match TRBD2. This CDR3 spans 13 amino acids. The J segment lost 9 bases and the V segment lost 6 bases, leaving 7 bases of the junction unmatched. CDR1 is SGHVS, CDR2 FQNEAQ, per germline. Looking up the rest from reference TRBV7-8 and TRBJ2-1 gives the full variable domain: GAGVSQSPRYKVAKRGQDVALRCDPISGHVSLFWYQQALGQGPEFLTYFQNEAQLDKSGLPSDRFFAERPEGSVSTLKIQRTQQEDSAVYLCASSYITSGEQFFGPGTRLTVL.

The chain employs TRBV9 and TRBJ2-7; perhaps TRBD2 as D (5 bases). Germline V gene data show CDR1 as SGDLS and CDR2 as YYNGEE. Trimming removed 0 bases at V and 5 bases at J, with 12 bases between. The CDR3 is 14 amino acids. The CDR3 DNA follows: TGTGCCAGCAGCGTAGTGAAAGGGAGAGACGAGCAGTACTTC. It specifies CASSVVKGRDEQYF.

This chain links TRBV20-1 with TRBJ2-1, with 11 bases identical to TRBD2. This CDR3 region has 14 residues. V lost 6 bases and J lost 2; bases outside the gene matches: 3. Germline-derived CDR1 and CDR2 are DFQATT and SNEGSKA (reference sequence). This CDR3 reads CSAISGGAYNEQFF. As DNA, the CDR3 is TGCAGTGCGATTAGCGGGGGGGCCTACAATGAGCAGTTCTTC.

Here the CDR3 reads CASSPRKGRGGQETQYF. CDR3 nucleotides: TGTGCCAGCAGCCCCCGGAAGGGACGAGGAGGGCAAGAGACCCAGTACTTC. The V gene is TRBV7-9, the J gene TRBJ2-5; D is perhaps TRBD2 (6 bases). Trimming removed 5 bases at V and 2 bases at J, with 21 bases between. CDR1 is SEHNR and CDR2 is FQNEAQ in the germline V gene (reference sequence). The CDR3 spans 17 residues.

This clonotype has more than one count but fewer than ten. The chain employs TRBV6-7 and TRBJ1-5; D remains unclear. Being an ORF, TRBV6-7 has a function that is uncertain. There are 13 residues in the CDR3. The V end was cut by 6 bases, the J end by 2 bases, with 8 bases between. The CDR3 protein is CASRKVGNQPQHF. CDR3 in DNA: TGTGCCAGCAGGAAGGTGGGCAATCAGCCCCAGCATTTT.

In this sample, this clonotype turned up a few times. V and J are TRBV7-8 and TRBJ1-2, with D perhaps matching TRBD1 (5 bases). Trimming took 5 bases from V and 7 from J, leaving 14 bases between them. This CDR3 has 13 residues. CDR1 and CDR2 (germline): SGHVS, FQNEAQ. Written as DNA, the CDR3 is TGTGCCAGCAGCCTACTGGGGACGTTTGGCTACACCTTC. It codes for CASSLLGTFGYTF.

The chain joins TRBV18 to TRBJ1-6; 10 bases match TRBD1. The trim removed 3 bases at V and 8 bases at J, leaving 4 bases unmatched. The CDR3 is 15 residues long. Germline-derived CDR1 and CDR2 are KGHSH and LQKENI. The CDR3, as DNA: TGTGCCAGCTCACCGACCGGGACAGGGGATTCACCCCTCCACTTT. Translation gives CASSPTGTGDSPLHF.

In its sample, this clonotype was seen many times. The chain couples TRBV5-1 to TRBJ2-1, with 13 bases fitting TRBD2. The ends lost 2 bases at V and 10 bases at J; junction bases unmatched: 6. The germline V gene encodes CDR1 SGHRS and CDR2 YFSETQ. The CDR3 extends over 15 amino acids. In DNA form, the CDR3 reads TGCGCCAGCAGCTTAGGACTAGCGGGGGTGCAGGAGCAGTTCTTC. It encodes CASSLGLAGVQEQFF.

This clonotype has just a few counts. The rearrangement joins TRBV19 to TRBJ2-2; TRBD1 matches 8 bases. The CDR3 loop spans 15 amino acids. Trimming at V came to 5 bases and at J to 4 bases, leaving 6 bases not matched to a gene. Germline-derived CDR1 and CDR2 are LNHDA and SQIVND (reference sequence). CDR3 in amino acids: CASSPGRGPTGELFF. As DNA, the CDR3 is TGTGCCAGTAGTCCGGGCAGGGGGCCCACCGGGGAGCTGTTTTTT.

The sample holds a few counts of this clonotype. CDR3 nucleotide sequence: TGTGCCAGTAAGTGGGGGGATAGCAATCAGCCCCAGCATTTT. The encoded protein is CASKWGDSNQPQHF. The gene calls are TRBV19 and TRBJ1-5; possibly TRBD1 for D (5 bases). This CDR3 has 14 amino acids. Germline values: CDR1 LNHDA, CDR2 SQIVND (reference sequence). The V end lost 7 bases, the J end lost 0 bases, and 10 bases lay between the germline ends.